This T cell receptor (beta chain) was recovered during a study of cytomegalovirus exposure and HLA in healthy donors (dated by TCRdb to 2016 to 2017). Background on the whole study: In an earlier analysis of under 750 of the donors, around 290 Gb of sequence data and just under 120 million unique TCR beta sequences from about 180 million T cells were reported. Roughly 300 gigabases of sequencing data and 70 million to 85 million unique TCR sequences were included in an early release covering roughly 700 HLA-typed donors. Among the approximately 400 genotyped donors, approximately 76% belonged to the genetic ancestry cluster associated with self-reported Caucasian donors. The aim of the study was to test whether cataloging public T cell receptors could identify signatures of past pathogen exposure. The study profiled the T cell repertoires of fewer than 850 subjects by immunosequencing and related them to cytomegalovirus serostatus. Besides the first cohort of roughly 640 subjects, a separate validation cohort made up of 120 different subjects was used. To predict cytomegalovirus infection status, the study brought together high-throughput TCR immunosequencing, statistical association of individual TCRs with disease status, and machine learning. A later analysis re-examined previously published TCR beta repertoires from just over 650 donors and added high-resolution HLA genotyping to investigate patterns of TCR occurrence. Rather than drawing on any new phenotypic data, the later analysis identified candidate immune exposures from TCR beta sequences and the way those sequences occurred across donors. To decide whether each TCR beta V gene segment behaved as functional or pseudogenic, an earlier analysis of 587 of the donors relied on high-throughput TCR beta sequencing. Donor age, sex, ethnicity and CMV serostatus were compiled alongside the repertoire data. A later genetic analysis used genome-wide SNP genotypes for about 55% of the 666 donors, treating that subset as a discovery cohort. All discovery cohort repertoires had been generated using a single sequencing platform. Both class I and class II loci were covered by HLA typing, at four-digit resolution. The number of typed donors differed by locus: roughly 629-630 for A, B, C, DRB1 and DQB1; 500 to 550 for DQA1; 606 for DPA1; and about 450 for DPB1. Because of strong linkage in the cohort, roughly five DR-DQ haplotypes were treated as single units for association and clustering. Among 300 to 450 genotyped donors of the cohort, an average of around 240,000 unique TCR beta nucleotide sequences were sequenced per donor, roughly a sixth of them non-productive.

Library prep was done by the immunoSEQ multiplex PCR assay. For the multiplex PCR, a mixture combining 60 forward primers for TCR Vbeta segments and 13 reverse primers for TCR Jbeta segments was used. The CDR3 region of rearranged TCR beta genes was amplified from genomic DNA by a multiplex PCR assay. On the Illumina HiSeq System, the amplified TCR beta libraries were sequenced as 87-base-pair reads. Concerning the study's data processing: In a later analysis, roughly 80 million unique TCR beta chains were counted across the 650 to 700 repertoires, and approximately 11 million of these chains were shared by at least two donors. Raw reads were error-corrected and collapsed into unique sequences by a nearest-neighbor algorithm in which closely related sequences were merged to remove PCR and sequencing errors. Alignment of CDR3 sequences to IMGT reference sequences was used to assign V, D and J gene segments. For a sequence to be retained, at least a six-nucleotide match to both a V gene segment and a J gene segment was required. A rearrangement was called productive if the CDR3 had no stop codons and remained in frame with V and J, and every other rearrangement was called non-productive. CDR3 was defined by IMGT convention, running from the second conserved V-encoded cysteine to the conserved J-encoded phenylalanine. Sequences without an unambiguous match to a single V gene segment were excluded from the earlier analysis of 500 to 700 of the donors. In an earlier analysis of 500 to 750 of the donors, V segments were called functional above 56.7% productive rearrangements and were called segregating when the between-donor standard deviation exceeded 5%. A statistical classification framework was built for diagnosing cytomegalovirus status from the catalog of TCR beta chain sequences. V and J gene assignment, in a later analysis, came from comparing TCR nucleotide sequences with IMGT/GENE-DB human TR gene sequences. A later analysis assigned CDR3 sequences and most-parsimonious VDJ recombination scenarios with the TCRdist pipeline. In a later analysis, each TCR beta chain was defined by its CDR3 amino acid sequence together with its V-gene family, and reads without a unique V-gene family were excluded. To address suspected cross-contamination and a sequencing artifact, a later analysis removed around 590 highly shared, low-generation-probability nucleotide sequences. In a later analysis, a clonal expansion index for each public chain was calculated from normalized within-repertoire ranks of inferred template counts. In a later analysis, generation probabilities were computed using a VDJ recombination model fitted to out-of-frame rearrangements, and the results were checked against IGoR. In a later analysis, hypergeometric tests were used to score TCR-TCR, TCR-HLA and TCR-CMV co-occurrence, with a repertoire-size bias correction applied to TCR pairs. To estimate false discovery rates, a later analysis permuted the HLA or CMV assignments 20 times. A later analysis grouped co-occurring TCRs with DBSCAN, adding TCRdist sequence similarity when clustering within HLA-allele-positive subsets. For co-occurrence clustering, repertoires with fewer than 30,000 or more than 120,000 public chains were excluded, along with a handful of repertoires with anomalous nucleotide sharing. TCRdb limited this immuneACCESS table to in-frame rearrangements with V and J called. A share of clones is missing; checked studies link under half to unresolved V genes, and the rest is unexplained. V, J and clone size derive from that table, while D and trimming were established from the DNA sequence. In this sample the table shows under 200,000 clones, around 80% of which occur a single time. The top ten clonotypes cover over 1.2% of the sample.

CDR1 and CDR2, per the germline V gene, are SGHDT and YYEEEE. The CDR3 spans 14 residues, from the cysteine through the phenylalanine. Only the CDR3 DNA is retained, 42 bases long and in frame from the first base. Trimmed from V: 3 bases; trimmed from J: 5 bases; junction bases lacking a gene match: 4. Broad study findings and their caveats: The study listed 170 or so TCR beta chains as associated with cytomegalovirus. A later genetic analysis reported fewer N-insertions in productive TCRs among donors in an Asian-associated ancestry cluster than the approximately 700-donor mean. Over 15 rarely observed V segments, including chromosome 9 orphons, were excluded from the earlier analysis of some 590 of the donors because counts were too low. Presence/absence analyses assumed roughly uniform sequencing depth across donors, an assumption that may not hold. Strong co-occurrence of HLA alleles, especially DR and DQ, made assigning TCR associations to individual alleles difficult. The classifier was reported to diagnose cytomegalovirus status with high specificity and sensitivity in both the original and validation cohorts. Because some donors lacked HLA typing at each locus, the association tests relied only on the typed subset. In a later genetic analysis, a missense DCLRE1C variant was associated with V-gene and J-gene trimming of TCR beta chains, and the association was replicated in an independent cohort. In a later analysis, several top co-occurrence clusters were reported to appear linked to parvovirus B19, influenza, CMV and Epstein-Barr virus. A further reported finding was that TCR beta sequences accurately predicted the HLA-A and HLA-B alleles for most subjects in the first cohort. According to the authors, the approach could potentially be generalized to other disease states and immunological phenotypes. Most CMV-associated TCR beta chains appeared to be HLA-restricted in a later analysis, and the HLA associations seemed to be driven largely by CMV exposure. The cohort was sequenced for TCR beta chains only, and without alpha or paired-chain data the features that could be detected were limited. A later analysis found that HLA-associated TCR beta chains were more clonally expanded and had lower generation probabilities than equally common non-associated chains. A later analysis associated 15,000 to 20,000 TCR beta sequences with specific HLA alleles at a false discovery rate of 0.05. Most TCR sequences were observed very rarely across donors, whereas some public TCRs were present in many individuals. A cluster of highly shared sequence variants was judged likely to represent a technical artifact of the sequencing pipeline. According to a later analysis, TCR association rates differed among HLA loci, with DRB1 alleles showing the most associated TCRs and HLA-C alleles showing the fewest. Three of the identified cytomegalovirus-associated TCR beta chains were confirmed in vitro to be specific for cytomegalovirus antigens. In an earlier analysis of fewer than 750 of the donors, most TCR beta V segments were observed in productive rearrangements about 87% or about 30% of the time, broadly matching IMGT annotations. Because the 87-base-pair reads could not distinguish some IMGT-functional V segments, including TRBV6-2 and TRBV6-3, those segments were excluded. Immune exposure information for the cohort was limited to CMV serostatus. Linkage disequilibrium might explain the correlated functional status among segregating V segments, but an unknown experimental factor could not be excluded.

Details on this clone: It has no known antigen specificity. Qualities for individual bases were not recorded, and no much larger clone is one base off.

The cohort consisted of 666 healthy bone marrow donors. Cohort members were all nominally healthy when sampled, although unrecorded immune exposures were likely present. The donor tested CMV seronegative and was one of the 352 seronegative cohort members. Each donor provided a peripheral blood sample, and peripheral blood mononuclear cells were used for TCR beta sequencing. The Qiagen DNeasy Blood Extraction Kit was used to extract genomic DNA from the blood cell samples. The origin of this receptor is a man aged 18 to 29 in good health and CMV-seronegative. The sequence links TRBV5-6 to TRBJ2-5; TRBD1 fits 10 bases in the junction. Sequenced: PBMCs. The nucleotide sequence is TGTGCCAGCAGCTACGACAGGGGGCCTGAGACCCAGTACTTC. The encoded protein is CASSYDRGPETQYF.